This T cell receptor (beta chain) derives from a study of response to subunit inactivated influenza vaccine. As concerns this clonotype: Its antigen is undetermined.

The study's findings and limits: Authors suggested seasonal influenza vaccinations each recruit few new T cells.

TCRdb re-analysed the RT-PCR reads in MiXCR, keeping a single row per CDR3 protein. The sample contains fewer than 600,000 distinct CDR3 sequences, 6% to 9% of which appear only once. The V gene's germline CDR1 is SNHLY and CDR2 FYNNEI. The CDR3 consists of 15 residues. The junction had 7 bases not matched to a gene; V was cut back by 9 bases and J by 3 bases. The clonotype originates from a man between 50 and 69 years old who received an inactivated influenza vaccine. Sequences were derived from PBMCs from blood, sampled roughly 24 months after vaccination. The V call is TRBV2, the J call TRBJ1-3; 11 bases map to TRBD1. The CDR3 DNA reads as TGTGCCAGTGCCGGGACAGGGGGTAGTGGAAACACCATATATTTT. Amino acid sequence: CASAGTGGSGNTIYF.